The 8 T cell receptor beta chains presented below share a single source sample, sequenced in a study of blood T cells in healthy people across ages. Combining a sample-barcoded 5' primer with a J-beta primer mix, a second PCR ran for roughly 6 to 11 cycles. Each CDR3 protein is one row after TCRdb ran MiXCR on the 5' RACE reads. Among some 930,000 distinct CDR3 sequences listed, roughly 28% were seen once. Another study also made use of these data, one on T cells of mothers and their children.

Sample: blood. These receptors came from a woman between 35 and 50 years old in good health.

This clonotype was recorded at least ten times. The chain links TRBV7-2 to TRBJ1-2; perhaps TRBD1 as D (5 bases). V lost 3 bases to trimming and J lost 6 bases, with 14 bases between them. The CDR3 has 14 residues. CDR1 is SGHTA, CDR2 FQGNSA, per germline. The CDR3 nucleotides read TGTGCCAGCAGCTTTTATAGACAGCCGCATGGCTACACCTTC. It yields the protein CASSFYRQPHGYTF. The variable domain in full, with the rest retrieved from reference TRBV7-2 and TRBJ1-2, is GAGVSQSPSNKVTEKGKDVELRCDPISGHTALYWYRQSLGQGLEFLIYFQGNSAPDKSGLPSDRFSAERTGGSVSTLTIQRTQQEDSAVYLCASSFYRQPHGYTFGSGTRLTVV.

This chain connects TRBV25-1 to TRBJ2-5; D is ambiguous. Germline V gene data show CDR1 as MGHDK and CDR2 as SYGVNS. The V end lost 7 bases, the J end lost 10 bases, and 4 bases lay between the germline ends. CDR3 size: 8 residues. CDR3 region: CASTGQYF. CDR3 DNA sequence: TGTGCCAGCACAGGCCAGTACTTC.

The rearrangement uses TRBV4-1 and TRBJ2-7; D is ambiguous. The CDR3 sequence is 15 residues long. CDR1 is MGHRA and CDR2 is YSYEKL in the germline V gene. Trimming removed 0 bases from V and 2 bases from J, with 11 bases in between. The CDR3 DNA reads TGCGCCAGCAGCCAAGATATGGACCAGACCTACGAGCAGTACTTC. It yields the protein CASSQDMDQTYEQYF.

The chain recombines TRBV18 with TRBJ1-1; D unresolved. Germline V gene sequence: CDR1 KGHSH, CDR2 LQKENI. Trimming stripped 0 bases from V and 1 base from J, with 6 bases between. This CDR3 is built from 14 residues. Here the CDR3 reads CASSPPPENTEAFF. The CDR3 DNA sequence: TGTGCCAGCTCACCACCTCCGGAGAACACTGAAGCTTTCTTT.

The V call is TRBV20-1, the J call TRBJ2-6; the D is unclear. Per germline, CDR1 DFQATT and CDR2 SNEGSKA (reference sequence). The CDR3 sequence is 13 residues long. Trimming stripped 5 bases from V and 8 bases from J, with 13 bases between. CDR3 region: CSASDKTPNVLTF. The DNA of the CDR3 is TGCAGTGCTTCCGACAAAACTCCCAACGTCCTGACTTTC.

This chain uses TRBV9 with TRBJ1-1, with no clear D. CDR1 and CDR2 (germline): SGDLS, YYNGEE. V lost 0 bases and J lost 6, with 12 bases in between. The CDR3 extends over 14 amino acids. The CDR3 DNA is TGTGCCAGCAGCGTAGTAAACGAGGCTCCTGAAGCTTTCTTT. Translated: CASSVVNEAPEAFF.

The chain couples TRBV4-1 to TRBJ2-7; D unclear. Germline values: CDR1 MGHRA, CDR2 YSYEKL. The CDR3 covers 15 residues. V lost 4 bases to trimming and J lost 0 bases, with 13 bases between them. The DNA for the CDR3 is TGCGCCAGCAGCCGACTGACGGGCAGCTCCTACGAGCAGTACTTC. Its protein is CASSRLTGSSYEQYF.

The DNA of the CDR3 is TGTGCCATCAGTGAGGCGGGACAGGGTGAGCAGTACTTC. It specifies CAISEAGQGEQYF. The chain couples TRBV10-3 to TRBJ2-7; 9 bases agree with TRBD1. Germline V gene lookup returns CDR1 ENHRY and CDR2 SYGVKD. The CDR3 length is 13 residues. V lost 2 bases and J lost 7; bases outside the gene matches: 3.